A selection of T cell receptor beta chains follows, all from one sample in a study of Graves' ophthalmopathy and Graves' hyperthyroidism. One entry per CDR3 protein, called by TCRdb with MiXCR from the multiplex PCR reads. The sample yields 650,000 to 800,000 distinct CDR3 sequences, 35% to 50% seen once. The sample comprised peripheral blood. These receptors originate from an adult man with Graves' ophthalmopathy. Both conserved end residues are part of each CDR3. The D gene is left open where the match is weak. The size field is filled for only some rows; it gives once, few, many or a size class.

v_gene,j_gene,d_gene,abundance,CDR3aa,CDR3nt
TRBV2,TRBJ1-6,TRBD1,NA,CASRGTATNSPLHF,TGTGCCAGCAGGGGGACAGCAACTAATTCACCCCTCCACTTT
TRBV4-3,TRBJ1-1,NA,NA,CASSPIRGTEAFF,TGCGCCAGCAGCCCCATCCGCGGGACTGAAGCTTTCTTT
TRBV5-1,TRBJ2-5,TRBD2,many,CASSWGLAEETQYF,TGCGCCAGCAGCTGGGGACTAGCGGAAGAGACCCAGTACTTC
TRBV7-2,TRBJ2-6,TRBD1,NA,CASSSDDTTGKAANVLTF,TGTGCCAGCAGCTCGGACGACACGACAGGGAAAGCAGCCAACGTCCTGACTTTC
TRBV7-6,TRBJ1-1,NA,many,CASSSGRAGGGTEAFF,TGTGCCAGCAGTTCAGGCAGGGCGGGCGGTGGCACTGAAGCTTTCTTT
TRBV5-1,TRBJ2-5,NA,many,CASTSSGFQETQYF,TGCGCCAGCACGTCCTCAGGTTTCCAAGAGACCCAGTACTTC
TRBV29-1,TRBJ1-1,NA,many,CSVEVQGNTEAFF,TGCAGCGTTGAAGTGCAGGGAAACACTGAAGCTTTCTTT
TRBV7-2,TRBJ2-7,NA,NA,CASSLAGGQPYEQYF,TGTGCCAGCAGCTTAGCGGGAGGCCAACCCTACGAGCAGTACTTC
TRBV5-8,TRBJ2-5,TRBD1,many,CASSPGTGSQETQYF,TGTGCCAGCAGCCCCGGGACAGGTTCACAAGAGACCCAGTACTTC
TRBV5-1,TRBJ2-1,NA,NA,CASSLGQRRDNEQFF,TGCGCCAGCAGCTTGGGGCAGCGGAGGGACAATGAGCAGTTCTTC
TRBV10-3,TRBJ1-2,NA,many,CASSESQGTGYTF,TGTGCCAGCAGTGAATCACAGGGAACCGGCTACACCTTC
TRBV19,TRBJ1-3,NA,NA,CASSIIGRGDTTYF,TGTGCCAGTAGTATCATCGGTAGGGGGGACACCACATATTTT
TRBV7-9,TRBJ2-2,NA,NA,CASSLVPKNTGELFF,TGCGCCAGCAGCTTGGTTCCGAAGAACACCGGGGAGCTGTTTTTT
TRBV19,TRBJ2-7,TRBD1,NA,CASSRSTGNYEQYF,TGTGCCAGTAGTAGATCGACAGGGAACTACGAGCAGTACTTC
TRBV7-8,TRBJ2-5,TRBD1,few,CASSADRVAETQYF,TGTGCCAGCAGCGCGGACAGGGTGGCAGAGACCCAGTACTTC